The rows below give T cell receptor beta chains drawn from one sample of a study of blood T cells in healthy people across ages. TCRdb redid the calling of the 5' RACE reads with MiXCR, one entry per CDR3 protein. The sample includes 1.2 million to 1.5 million distinct CDR3 sequences, roughly 60% seen only once; the top ten take under 8.5%. The sample was blood. These receptors came from a man younger than 30 in good health. Both conserved end residues are part of each CDR3. The D gene is left open where the match is weak. Size tells how often a clone was seen (once, few, many) or the class of an expanded clone, and some rows leave it out.

j_call	v_call	clone_size	d_call	cdr3_nt	cdr3_aa
TRBJ2-1	TRBV4-1	-	TRBD2	TGCGCCAGCAGCCTGACTAGCGGGGAATCGCAGTTCTTC	CASSLTSGESQFF
TRBJ2-2	TRBV27	-	-	TGTGCCAGCAGTTTTCAGGGGACCGGGGAGCTGTTTTTT	CASSFQGTGELFF
TRBJ2-5	TRBV6-4	-	-	TGTGCCAGCAGTGTGCGGGCCGACGGGCAAGAGACCCAGTACTTC	CASSVRADGQETQYF
TRBJ2-7	TRBV6-2/TRBV6-3	-	TRBD1	TGTGCCAGCAGTCTTTCCCCGGAGGGACAGGGGCGCGAGCAGTACTTC	CASSLSPEGQGREQYF
TRBJ2-3	TRBV20-1	-	-	TGCAGTGCTAGCGGGGTCGGCACAGATACGCAGTATTTT	CSASGVGTDTQYF
TRBJ2-3	TRBV5-1	once	TRBD1	TGCGCCAGCAGCTTGGCAGGAACAGGGGATAGGCACGCAGATACGCAGTATTTT	CASSLAGTGDRHADTQYF
TRBJ2-1	TRBV5-1	-	TRBD2	TGCGCCAGCAGCTTACACCTGTCTAGCGGGAGCTCCTACAATGAGCAGTTCTTC	CASSLHLSSGSSYNEQFF
TRBJ2-3	TRBV7-6	-	TRBD1	TGTGCCAGCAGCTTAGATACAGGGGGTACGGCGCAGTATTTT	CASSLDTGGTAQYF
TRBJ2-3	TRBV10-3	-	-	TGTGCCATCGGTCGGGCGACAGATACGCAGTATTTT	CAIGRATDTQYF
TRBJ2-6	TRBV4-2	few	-	TGTGCCAGCAGCGTACGACAAGCTGGGGCCAACGTCCTGACTTTC	CASSVRQAGANVLTF
TRBJ2-5	TRBV20-1	-	-	TGCAGTGCCTCACCCGAAGAGACCCAGTACTTC	CSASPEETQYF
TRBJ2-1	TRBV6-6	few	-	TGTGCCAGCAGTTACAAAGCGGAACTCCACAATGAGCAGTTCTTC	CASSYKAELHNEQFF
TRBJ2-7	TRBV28	-	TRBD1	TGTGCCAGCAGTTTCAACCCGGGACAGAGCTCCTACGAGCAGTACTTC	CASSFNPGQSSYEQYF
TRBJ2-1	TRBV4-1	-	TRBD2	TGCGCCAGCAGCCTGGGGACTAGCGGGGTCAATGAGCAGTTCTTC	CASSLGTSGVNEQFF
TRBJ2-7	TRBV12-5	-	-	TGTGCTAGTGCCAACGACACGAGCTCCTACGAGCAGTACTTC	CASANDTSSYEQYF
TRBJ2-3	TRBV4-1	-	TRBD2	TGCGCCAGCAGCCAAGAAAGCGGGGGGGAGGAAGATACGCAGTATTTT	CASSQESGGEEDTQYF
TRBJ2-1	TRBV14	-	TRBD2	TGTGCCAGCAGCCACGCGGGGGGCCCTAATGAGCAGTTCTTC	CASSHAGGPNEQFF
TRBJ2-1	TRBV19	-	-	TGTGCCAGTAGTTGGCAGTTCGCCTACAATGAGCAGTTCTTC	CASSWQFAYNEQFF
TRBJ2-2	TRBV29-1	few	-	TGCAGCGTTGTGGACTCCGAAAGAACCGGGGAGCTGTTTTTT	CSVVDSERTGELFF
TRBJ2-7	TRBV12-3/TRBV12-4	-	-	TGTGCCAGCAGTTTTAGGGGCAGGGGAAGGAGCTACGAGCAGTACTTC	CASSFRGRGRSYEQYF
TRBJ2-1	TRBV6-5	-	-	TGTGCCAGCAGTAATGGTAGTGAGCAGTTCTTC	CASSNGSEQFF
TRBJ1-2	TRBV4-1	-	TRBD1	TGCGCCAGCAGGCACCTGGCAGGGGGCTTATTTGGCTACACCTTC	CASRHLAGGLFGYTF
TRBJ1-2	TRBV6-5	-	-	TGTGCCAGCAGTTACTCCGTTGGAGAGGGTCATGGCTACACCTTC	CASSYSVGEGHGYTF
TRBJ1-5	TRBV10-3	-	-	TGTGCTATCAGTGAAAGGGGGGATCAGCCCCAGCATTTT	CAISERGDQPQHF
TRBJ2-7	TRBV6-6	few	TRBD1	TGTGCCAGCCGCCAACCGACAGGGGCCTACGAGCAGTATTTC	CASRQPTGAYEQYF
TRBJ2-1	TRBV5-6	-	TRBD1	TGTGCCAGCAGCCGAACAGGGGTTCAAAACAATGAGCAGTTCTTC	CASSRTGVQNNEQFF
TRBJ1-2	TRBV29-1	-	-	TGCAGCGTTGAAGATCCGAGGGGGGAGTATGGCTACACCTTC	CSVEDPRGEYGYTF
TRBJ1-6	TRBV27	-	-	TGTGCCAGCACCTCGGGGTTTTCACCCCTCCACTTT	CASTSGFSPLHF
TRBJ1-2	TRBV4-3	few	-	TGCGCCAGCAGCCAAGATCGATCCAGGCTTTTCCGCTATGGCTACACCTTC	CASSQDRSRLFRYGYTF